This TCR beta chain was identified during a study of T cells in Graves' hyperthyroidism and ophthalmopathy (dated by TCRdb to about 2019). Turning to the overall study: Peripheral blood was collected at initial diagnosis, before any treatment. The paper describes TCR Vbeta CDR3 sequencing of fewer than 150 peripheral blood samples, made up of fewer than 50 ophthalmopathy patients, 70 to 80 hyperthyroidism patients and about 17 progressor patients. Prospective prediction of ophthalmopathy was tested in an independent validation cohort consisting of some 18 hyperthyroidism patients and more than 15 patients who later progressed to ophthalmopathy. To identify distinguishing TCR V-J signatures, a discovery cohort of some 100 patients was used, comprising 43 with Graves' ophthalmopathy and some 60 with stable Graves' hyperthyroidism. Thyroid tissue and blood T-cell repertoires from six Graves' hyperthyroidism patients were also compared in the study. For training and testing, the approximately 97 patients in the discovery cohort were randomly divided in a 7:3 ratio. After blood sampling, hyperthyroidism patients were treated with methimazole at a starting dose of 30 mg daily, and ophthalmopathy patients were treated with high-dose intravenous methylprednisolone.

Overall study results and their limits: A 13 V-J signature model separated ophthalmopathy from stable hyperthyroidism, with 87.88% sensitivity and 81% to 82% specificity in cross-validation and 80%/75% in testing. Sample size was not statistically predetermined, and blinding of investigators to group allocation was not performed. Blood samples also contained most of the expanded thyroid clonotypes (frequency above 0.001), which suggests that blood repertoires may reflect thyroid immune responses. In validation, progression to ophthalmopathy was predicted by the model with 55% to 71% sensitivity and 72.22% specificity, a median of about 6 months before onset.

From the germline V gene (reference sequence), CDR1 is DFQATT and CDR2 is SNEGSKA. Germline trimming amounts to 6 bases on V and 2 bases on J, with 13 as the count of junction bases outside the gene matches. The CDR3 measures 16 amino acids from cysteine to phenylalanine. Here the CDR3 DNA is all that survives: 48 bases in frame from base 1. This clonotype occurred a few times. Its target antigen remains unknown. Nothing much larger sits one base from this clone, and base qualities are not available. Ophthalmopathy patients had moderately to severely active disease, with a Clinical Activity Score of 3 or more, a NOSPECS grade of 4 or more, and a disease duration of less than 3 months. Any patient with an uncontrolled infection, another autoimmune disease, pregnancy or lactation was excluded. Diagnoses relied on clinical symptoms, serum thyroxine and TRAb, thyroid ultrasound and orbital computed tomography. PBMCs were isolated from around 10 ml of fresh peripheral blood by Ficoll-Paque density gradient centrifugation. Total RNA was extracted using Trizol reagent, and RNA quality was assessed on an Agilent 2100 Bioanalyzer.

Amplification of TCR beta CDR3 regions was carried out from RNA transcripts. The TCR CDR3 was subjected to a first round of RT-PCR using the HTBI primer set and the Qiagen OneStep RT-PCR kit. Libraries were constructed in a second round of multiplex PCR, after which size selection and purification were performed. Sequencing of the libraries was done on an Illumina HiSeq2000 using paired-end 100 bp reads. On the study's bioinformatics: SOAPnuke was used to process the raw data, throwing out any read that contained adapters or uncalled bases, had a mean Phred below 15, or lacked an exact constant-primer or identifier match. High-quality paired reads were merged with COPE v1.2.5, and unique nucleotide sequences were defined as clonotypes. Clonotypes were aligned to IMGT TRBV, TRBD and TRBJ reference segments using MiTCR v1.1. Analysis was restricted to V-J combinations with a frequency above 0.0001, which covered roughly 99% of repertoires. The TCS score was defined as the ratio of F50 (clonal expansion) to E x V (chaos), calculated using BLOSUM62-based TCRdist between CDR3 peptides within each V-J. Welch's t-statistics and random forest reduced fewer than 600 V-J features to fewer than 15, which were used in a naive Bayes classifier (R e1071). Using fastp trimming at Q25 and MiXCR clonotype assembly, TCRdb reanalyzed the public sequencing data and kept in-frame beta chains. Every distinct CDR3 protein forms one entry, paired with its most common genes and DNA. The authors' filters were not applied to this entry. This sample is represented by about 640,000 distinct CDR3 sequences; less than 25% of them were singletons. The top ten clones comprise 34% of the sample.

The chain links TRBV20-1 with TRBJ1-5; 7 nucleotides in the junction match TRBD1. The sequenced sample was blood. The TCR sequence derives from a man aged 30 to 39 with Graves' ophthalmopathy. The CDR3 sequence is CSALHDRAWGNQPQHF. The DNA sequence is TGCAGTGCCCTCCACGACAGGGCTTGGGGCAATCAGCCCCAGCATTTT.